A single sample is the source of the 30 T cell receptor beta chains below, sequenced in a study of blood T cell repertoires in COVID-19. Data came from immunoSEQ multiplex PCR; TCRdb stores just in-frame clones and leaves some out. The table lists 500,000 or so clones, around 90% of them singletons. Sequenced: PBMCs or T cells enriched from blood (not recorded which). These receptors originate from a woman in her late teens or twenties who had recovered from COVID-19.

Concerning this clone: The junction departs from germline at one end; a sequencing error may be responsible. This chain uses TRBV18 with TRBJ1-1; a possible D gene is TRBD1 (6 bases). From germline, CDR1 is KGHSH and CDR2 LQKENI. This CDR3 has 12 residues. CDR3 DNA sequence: TGTGCCAGCTCATCACCGTACAGGGTGGCTTTCTTT. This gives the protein CASSSPYRVAFF. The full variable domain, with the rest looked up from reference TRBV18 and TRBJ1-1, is NAGVMQNPRHLVRRRGQEARLRCSPMKGHSHVYWYRQLPEEGLKFMVYLQKENIIDESGMPKERFSAEFPKEGPSILRIQQVVRGDSAAYFCASSSPYRVAFFGQGTRLTVV.

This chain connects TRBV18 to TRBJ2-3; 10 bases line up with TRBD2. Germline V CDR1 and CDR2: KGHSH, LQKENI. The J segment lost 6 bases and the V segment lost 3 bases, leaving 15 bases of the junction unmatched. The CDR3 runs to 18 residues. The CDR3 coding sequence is TGTGCCAGCTCACCTTGGACTAGCGGCGACCTCGGGGAGGATACGCAGTATTTT. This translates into CASSPWTSGDLGEDTQYF.

The CDR3 sequence is CASSSTHRENGEQYF. The DNA of the CDR3 is TGTGCCAGCAGTTCAACCCACAGGGAAAACGGCGAGCAGTACTTC. The chain employs TRBV6-5 and TRBJ2-7; tentatively, D is TRBD1 (6 bases). With 4 bases removed from V and 6 bases from J, the gap between germline ends came to 19 bases. The CDR3 sequence is 15 residues long. The germline CDR1 and CDR2 sequences are MNHEY and SVGAGI.

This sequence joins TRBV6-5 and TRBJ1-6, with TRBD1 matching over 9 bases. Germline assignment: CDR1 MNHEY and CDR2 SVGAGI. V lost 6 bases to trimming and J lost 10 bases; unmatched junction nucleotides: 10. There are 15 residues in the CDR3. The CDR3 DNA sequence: TGTGCCAGCAGAGTAACAGGGGGCACAGGGTCACCCCTCCACTTT. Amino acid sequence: CASRVTGGTGSPLHF.

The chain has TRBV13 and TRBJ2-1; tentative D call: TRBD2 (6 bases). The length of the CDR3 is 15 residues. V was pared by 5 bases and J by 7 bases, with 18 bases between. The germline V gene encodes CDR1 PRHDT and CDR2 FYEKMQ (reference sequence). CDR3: CASSPGTPQWNEQFF. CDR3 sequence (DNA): TGTGCCAGCAGCCCCGGGACTCCCCAGTGGAATGAGCAGTTCTTC.

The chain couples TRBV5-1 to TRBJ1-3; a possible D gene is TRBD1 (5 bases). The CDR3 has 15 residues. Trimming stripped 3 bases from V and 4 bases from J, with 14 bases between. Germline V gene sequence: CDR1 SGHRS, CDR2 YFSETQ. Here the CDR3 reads CASSSDSYLGNTIYF. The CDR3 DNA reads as TGCGCCAGCAGCTCCGACAGCTACTTGGGAAACACCATATATTTT.

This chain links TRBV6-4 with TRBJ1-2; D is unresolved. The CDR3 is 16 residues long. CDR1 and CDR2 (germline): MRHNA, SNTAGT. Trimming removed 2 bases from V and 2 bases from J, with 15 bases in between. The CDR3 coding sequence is TGTGCCAGCAGTGACGAAGGCAGGTTGAAGAACTATGGCTACACCTTC. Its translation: CASSDEGRLKNYGYTF.

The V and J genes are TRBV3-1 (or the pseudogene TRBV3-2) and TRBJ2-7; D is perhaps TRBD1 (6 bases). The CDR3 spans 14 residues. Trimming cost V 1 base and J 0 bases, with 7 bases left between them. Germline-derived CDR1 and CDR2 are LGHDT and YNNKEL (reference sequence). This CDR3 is CASSQGTVSYEQYF. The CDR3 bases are TGTGCCAGCAGCCAAGGGACAGTCTCCTACGAGCAGTACTTC.

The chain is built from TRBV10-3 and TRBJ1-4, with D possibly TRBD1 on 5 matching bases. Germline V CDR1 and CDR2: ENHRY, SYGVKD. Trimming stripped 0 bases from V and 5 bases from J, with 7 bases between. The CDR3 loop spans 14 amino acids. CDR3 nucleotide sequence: TGTGCCATCAGTGAGTCTTACAGGAATGAAAAACTGTTTTTT. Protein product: CAISESYRNEKLFF.

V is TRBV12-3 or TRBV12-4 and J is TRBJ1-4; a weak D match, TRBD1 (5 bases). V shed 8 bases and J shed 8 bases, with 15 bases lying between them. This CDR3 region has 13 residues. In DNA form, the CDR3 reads TGTGCCAGCGTCCGGGGGGGGAACGAAAAACTGTTTTTT. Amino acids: CASVRGGNEKLFF.

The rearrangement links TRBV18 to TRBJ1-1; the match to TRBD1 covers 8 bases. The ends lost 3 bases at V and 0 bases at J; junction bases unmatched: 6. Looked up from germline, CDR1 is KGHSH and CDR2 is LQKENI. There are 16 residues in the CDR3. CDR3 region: CASSPRQGSMNTEAFF. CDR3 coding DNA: TGTGCCAGCTCACCCAGACAGGGGAGCATGAACACTGAAGCTTTCTTT.

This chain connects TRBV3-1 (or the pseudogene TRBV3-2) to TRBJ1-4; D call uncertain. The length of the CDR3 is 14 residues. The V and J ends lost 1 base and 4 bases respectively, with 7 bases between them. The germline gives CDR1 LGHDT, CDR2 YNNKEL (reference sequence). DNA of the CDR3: TGTGCCAGCAGCCAAGGAGTGCTTAATGAAAAACTGTTTTTT. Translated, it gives CASSQGVLNEKLFF.

The CDR3 DNA reads as TGTGCCAGCAGCAATCTGCCAAGGGGCAGGGGTGAAAAACTGTTTTTT. Protein sequence: CASSNLPRGRGEKLFF. V gene TRBV21-1 combines with J gene TRBJ1-4; the tabulated D call, TRBD1, remains unverified against the DNA. TRBV21-1 is shown as a pseudogene. CDR3 length: 16 amino acids.

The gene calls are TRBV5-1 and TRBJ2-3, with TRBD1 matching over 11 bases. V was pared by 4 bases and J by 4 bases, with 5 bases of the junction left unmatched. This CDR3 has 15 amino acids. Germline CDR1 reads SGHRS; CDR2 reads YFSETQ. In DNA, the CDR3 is TGCGCCAGCAGCCGGGGGACAGGGGGGCCAGATACGCAGTATTTT. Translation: CASSRGTGGPDTQYF.

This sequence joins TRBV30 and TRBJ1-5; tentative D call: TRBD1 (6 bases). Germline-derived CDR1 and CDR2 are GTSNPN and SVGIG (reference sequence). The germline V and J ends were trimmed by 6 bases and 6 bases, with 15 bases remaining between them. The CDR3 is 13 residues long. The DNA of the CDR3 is TGTGCCTGCAACCAGGGGAGGGGTCAGCCCCAGCATTTT. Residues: CACNQGRGQPQHF.

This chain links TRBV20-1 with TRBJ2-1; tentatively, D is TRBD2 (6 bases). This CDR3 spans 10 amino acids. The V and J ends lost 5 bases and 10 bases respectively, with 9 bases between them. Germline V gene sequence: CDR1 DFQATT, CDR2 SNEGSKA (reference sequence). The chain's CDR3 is CSALAEEQFF. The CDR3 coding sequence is TGCAGTGCTTTAGCGGAGGAGCAGTTCTTC.

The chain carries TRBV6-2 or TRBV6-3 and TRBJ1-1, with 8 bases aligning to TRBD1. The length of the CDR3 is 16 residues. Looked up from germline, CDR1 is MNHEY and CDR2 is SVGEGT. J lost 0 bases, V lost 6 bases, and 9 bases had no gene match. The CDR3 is CASSRPGGAVNTEAFF. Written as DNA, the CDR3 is TGTGCCAGCAGCAGACCAGGGGGCGCCGTGAACACTGAAGCTTTCTTT.

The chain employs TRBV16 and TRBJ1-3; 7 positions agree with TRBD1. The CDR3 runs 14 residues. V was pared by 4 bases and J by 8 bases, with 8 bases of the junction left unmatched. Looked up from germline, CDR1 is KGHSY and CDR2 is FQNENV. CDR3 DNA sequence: TGTGCCAGCAGCCCTTTTGGACAGGTGGACACCATATATTTT. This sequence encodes CASSPFGQVDTIYF.

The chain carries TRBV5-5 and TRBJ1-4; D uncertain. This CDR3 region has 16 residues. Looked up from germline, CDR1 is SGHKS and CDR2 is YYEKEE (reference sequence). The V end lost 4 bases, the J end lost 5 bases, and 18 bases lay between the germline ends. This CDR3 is CASSPGFRRTNEKLFF. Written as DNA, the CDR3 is TGTGCCAGCAGCCCGGGTTTTAGGAGAACCAATGAAAAACTGTTTTTT.

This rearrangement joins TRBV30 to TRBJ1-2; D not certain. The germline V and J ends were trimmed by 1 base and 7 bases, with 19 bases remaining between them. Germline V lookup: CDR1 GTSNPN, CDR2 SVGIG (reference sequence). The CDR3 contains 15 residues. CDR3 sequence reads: CAWSGDSKGVSGYTF. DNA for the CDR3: TGTGCCTGGAGTGGCGACTCCAAGGGAGTTAGTGGCTACACCTTC.

The DNA for the CDR3 is TGTGCCACCAGCAGAAGCAGGGGCGACCACAATGAGCAGTTCTTC. Protein product: CATSRSRGDHNEQFF. The V call is TRBV15, the J call TRBJ2-1; the D gene is possibly TRBD1 (6 bases). V was trimmed by 2 bases and J by 5 bases, leaving 13 bases between them. Germline-derived CDR1 and CDR2 are LNHNV and YYDKDF (reference sequence). The CDR3 totals 15 residues.

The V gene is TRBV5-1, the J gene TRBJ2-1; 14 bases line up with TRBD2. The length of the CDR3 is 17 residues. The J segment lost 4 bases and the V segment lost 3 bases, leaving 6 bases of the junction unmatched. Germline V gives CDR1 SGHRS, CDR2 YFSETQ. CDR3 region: CASSWRGLAGEYNEQFF. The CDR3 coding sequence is TGCGCCAGCAGCTGGAGGGGACTAGCGGGGGAGTACAATGAGCAGTTCTTC.

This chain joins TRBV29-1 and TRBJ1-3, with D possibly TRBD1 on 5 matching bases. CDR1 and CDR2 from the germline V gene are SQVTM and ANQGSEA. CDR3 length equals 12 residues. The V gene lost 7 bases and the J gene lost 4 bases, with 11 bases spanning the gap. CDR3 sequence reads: CSGMDNGNTIYF. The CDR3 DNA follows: TGCAGCGGGATGGACAACGGAAACACCATATATTTT.

The CDR3 protein is CASSLNRFNQPQHF. The CDR3 bases are TGTGCCAGCAGCTTAAACAGGTTCAATCAGCCCCAGCATTTT. V is TRBV11-2 and J is TRBJ1-5; maybe TRBD1 (5 bases). Germline V gene lookup returns CDR1 SGHAT and CDR2 FQNNGV. Deletions cut 2 bases from V and 3 bases from J, with 8 bases between. This CDR3 is 14 amino acids long.

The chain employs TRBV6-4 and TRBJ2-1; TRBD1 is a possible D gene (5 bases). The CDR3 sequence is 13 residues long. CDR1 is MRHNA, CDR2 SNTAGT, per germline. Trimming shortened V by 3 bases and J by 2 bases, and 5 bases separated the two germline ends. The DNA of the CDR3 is TGTGCCAGCAGTGAACAGGCCTACAATGAGCAGTTCTTC. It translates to CASSEQAYNEQFF.

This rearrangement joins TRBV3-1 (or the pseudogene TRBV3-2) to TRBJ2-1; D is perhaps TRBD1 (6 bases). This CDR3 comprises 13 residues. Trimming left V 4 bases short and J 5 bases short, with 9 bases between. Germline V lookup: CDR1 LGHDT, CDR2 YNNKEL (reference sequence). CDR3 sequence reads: CASSLGQNNEQFF. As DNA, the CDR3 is TGTGCCAGCAGCCTCGGACAGAACAATGAGCAGTTCTTC.

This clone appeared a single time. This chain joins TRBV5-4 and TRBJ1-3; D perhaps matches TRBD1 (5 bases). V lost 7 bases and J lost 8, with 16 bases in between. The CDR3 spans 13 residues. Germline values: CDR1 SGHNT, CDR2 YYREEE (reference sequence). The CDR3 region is CASGQGRSDTIYF. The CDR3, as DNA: TGTGCCAGCGGTCAGGGTAGATCGGACACCATATATTTT.

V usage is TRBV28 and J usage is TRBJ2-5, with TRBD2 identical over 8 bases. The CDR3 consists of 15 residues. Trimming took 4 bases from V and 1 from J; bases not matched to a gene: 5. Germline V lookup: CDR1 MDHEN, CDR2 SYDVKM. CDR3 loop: CASSSGGPIQETQYF. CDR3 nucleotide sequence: TGTGCCAGCAGTTCGGGGGGGCCGATCCAAGAGACCCAGTACTTC. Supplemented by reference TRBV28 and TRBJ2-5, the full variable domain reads DVKVTQSSRYLVKRTGEKVFLECVQDMDHENMFWYRQDPGLGLRLIYFSYDVKMKEKGDIPEGYSVSREKKERFSLILESASTNQTSMYLCASSSGGPIQETQYFGPGTRLLVL.

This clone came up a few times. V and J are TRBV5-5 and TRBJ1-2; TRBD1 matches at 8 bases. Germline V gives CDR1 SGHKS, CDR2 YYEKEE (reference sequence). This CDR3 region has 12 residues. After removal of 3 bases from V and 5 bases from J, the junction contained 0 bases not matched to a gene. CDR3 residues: CASSWTGYGYTF. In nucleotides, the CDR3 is TGTGCCAGCAGCTGGACAGGGTATGGCTACACCTTC.

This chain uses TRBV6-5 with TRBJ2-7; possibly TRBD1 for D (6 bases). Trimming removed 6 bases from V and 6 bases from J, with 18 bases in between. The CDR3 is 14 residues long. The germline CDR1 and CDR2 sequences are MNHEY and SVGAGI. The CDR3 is CASSRTRTGSEQYF. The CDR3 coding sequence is TGTGCCAGCAGCCGAACGCGCACAGGGTCCGAGCAGTACTTC.